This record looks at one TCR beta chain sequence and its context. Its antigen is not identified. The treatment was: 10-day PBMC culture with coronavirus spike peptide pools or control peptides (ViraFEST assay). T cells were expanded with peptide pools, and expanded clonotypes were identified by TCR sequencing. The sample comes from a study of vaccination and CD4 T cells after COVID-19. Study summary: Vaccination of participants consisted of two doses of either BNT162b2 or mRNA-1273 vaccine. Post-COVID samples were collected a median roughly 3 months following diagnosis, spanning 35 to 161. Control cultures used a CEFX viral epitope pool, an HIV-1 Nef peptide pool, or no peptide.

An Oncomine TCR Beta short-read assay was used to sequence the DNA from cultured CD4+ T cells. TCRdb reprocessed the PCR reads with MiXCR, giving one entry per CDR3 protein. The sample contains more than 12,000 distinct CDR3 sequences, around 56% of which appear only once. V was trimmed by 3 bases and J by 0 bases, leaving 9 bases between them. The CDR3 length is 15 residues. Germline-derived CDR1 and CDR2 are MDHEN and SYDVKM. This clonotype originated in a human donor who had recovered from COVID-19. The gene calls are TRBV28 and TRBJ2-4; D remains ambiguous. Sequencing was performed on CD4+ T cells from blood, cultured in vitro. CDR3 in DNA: TGTGCCAGCAGTTTTAGGAGACTAGCCAAAAACATTCAGTACTTC. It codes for CASSFRRLAKNIQYF. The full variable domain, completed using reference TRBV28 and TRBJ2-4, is DVKVTQSSRYLVKRTGEKVFLECVQDMDHENMFWYRQDPGLGLRLIYFSYDVKMKEKGDIPEGYSVSREKKERFSLILESASTNQTSMYLCASSFRRLAKNIQYFGAGTRLSVL.